In its sample, the clone carrying this TCR beta chain was seen many times. Its antigen is unknown. These data come from a study of spatial heterogeneity in lung cancer. CDR1 SNHLY and CDR2 FYNNEI come from the germline V gene. This CDR3 region has 15 residues. V was shortened by 1 base and J by 0 bases, with 6 bases between the two germline ends. Each CDR3 protein gets one entry after TCRdb re-called the 5' RACE reads with MiXCR. The sample gives more than 60,000 distinct CDR3 sequences, roughly 8% of which show up once; roughly 7.1% is in the top ten. Time point reported: sample taken at primary tumor resection. Whole RNA, isolated from tumor, nontumor lung or frozen PBMC, was sequenced without prior sorting. Study-wide findings and caveats: Expanded tumor TCRs that were ubiquitous appeared in blood more at resection than follow-up.

The sample here was PBMCs, taken at surgery. The chain joins TRBV2 to TRBJ2-2, with D perhaps being TRBD1 or TRBD2 (5 bases each). The receptor was isolated from a male donor with early-stage non-small cell lung cancer. In DNA, the CDR3 is TGTGCCAGCAGTGAAGTGGGGGCGAACACCGGGGAGCTGTTTTTT. This encodes CASSEVGANTGELFF.